This is a list of T cell receptor beta chains from one sample in a study of graft-versus-host responses after intestinal transplantation. Assay used: immunoSEQ multiplex PCR; TCRdb lists only in-frame clones, some missing. The sample includes around 110,000 clones, about nine tenths of them seen just once. Antigens of these TCRs are unknown. The specimen was unstimulated CD4+ T cells sorted from spleen or lymph node cells, collected before intestinal transplant. These receptors came from a human donor who received an intestinal transplant. CDR3s include the opening cysteine and the closing phenylalanine or tryptophan. A D gene is named only where the DNA matches it firmly. Some rows mark clone size as missing; the rest say once, few, many or name a class of expanded clone.

abundance,j_gene,d_gene,v_gene,CDR3nt,CDR3aa
.,TRBJ1-3,.,TRBV13,TGTGCCAGCAGCTCGAGCTCATGGGGGCTCGGAAACACCATATATTTT,CASSSSSWGLGNTIYF
.,TRBJ2-2,.,TRBV11-2,TGTGCCAGCAGCTTAGGGTTTAGGAGGAACACCGGGGAGCTGTTTTTT,CASSLGFRRNTGELFF
once,TRBJ2-1,.,TRBV19,TGTGCCAGTAGTATAGGCTATCGTAACTACAATGAGCAGTTCTTC,CASSIGYRNYNEQFF
.,TRBJ2-3,TRBD2,TRBV5-1,TGCGCCAGCAGCTTGGGTAGCGGGGGGCTAAGAAGGCCAGATACGCAGTATTTT,CASSLGSGGLRRPDTQYF
.,TRBJ2-2,.,TRBV11-2,TGTGCCAGCAGCTTAGGACTCAACACCGGGGAGCTGTTTTTT,CASSLGLNTGELFF
.,TRBJ1-4,TRBD1,TRBV27,TGTGCCAGCTCTCTCCCCGGGACAGGGAAGGGGAAACTGTTTTTT,CASSLPGTGKGKLFF
.,TRBJ1-5,TRBD1,TRBV2,TGTGCCAGCAGACTCACCGGGACAGATAATCAGCCCCAGCATTTT,CASRLTGTDNQPQHF
.,TRBJ2-7,TRBD2,TRBV13,TGTGCCAGCAGCTATAGTGGACTAGCGGTTCCCGCGGGAGAGCAGTACTTC,CASSYSGLAVPAGEQYF
.,TRBJ2-1,TRBD1,TRBV6-5,TGTGCCAGCAGTTCGGGACAGGGGATCAATGAGCAGTTCTTC,CASSSGQGINEQFF
.,TRBJ2-7,TRBD2,TRBV6-1,TGTGCCAGCATATCGGGACTAGCGCGATCCTACGAGCAGTACTTC,CASISGLARSYEQYF
.,TRBJ2-5,TRBD1,TRBV11-2,TGTGCCAGCAGCACACAGGGGGCCCAAGAGACCCAGTACTTC,CASSTQGAQETQYF
.,TRBJ2-7,TRBD2,TRBV19,TGTGCCAGTAGTATCCAAAGCGGGAGGTCCTACGAGCAGTACTTC,CASSIQSGRSYEQYF
.,TRBJ2-7,.,TRBV5-5,TGTGCCAGCAGCTTGGCCTCCGCGGCCCCGTCCTACGAGCAGTACTTC,CASSLASAAPSYEQYF
.,TRBJ2-7,TRBD2,TRBV6-6,TGTGCCAGCAAAACTAGCGGGGCCTCCTACGAGCAGTACTTC,CASKTSGASYEQYF
few,TRBJ2-2,TRBD1,TRBV2,TGTGCCAGCTCGAAGACAGGGTCTGGCACCGGGGAGCTGTTTTTT,CASSKTGSGTGELFF